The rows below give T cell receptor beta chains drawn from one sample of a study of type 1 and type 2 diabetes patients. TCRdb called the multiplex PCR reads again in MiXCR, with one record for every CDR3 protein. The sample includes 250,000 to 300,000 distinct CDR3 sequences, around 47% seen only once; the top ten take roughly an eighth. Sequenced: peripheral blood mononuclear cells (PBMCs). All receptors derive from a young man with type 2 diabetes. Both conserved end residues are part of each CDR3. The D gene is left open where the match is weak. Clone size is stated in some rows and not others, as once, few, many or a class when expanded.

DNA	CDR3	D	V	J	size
TGCAGCGTCCGTGACAGCTCTGGGGCCAACGTCCTGACTTTC	CSVRDSSGANVLTF	.	TRBV29-1	TRBJ2-6	few
TGTGCCAGCAGCTTAGCGTTTTTAGGGGGCACAGATACGCAGTATTTT	CASSLAFLGGTDTQYF	.	TRBV7-8	TRBJ2-3	few
TGTGCCAGCAGCCGAACTAGCGCCAACTACGAGCAGTACTTC	CASSRTSANYEQYF	TRBD2	TRBV14	TRBJ2-7	many
TGTGCCAGTACCTCGACCGGGAATCAGCCCCAGCATTTT	CASTSTGNQPQHF	.	TRBV19	TRBJ1-5	few
TGCGCCAGCAGCGCCCGGGACAGGGACTACGAGCAGTACTTC	CASSARDRDYEQYF	TRBD1	TRBV5-1	TRBJ2-7	.
TGTGCCAGCAGCGACAGGGGGCGCCGGGAGACCCAGTACTTC	CASSDRGRRETQYF	TRBD1	TRBV5-1	TRBJ2-5	.
TGTGCCAGCAGCTTATTCGAAGGACGTCAGCCCCAGCATTTT	CASSLFEGRQPQHF	.	TRBV7-6	TRBJ1-5	few
TGTGCCAGCAGTTACGCGAGACTAGCGGGACACAACGAGCAGTACTTC	CASSYARLAGHNEQYF	TRBD2	TRBV6-2/TRBV6-3	TRBJ2-7	once
TGTGCCAGCAGTTTCCCGGACGGGCCTAACTATGGCTACACCTTC	CASSFPDGPNYGYTF	.	TRBV28	TRBJ1-2	.
TGTGCCAGCAGTGACGTACCACTTGGGCCCTTAAATCAGCCCCAGCATTTT	CASSDVPLGPLNQPQHF	.	TRBV2	TRBJ1-5	few
TGTGCCAGCAGCTTCCAGGGAGGGGACTATGGCTACACCTTC	CASSFQGGDYGYTF	.	TRBV13	TRBJ1-2	.
TGTGCCAGCAGCTTAAGGGGGCCCGGACAGGGGATGGGTCAGCCCCAGCATTTT	CASSLRGPGQGMGQPQHF	TRBD1	TRBV7-3	TRBJ1-5	.
TGTGCCAGCAGCCCCACTGCCGTAGCGGCCACAGATACGCAGTATTTT	CASSPTAVAATDTQYF	.	TRBV7-2	TRBJ2-3	.
TGTGCCAGCAGTTTAACTAGCGGGGGAGCCTACGAGCAGTACTTC	CASSLTSGGAYEQYF	TRBD2	TRBV28	TRBJ2-7	.
TGTGCCAGCAGTCAGGGGGTATACACTGAAGCTTTCTTT	CASSQGVYTEAFF	TRBD1	TRBV25-1	TRBJ1-1	many
TGCAGTGCTAGATTGCTAGCGGTTGAGCAGTTCTTC	CSARLLAVEQFF	TRBD2	TRBV20-1	TRBJ2-1	once
TGTGCCAGCAGCCCTCCAAATGCTCTAGAGACCCAGTACTTC	CASSPPNALETQYF	.	TRBV7-9	TRBJ2-5	.
TGCGCCAGCAGCCAAGATTTACAGGAGCAGTTCTTC	CASSQDLQEQFF	.	TRBV11-2	TRBJ2-1	.
TGCAGCGGCTTTGGCGGACCCCAGATGTCCGAGTACTTC	CSGFGGPQMSEYF	.	TRBV29-1	TRBJ2-5	.
TGTGCCACTACTACATTGGGGAGTACAGATACGCAGTATTTT	CATTTLGSTDTQYF	.	TRBV19	TRBJ2-3	few
TGTGCCAGTAGTACAGGGAGCTCTGGGGCCAACGTCCTGACTTTC	CASSTGSSGANVLTF	.	TRBV19	TRBJ2-6	few
TGTGCCAGCAGCATGGGACAGGGGGACTATGGCTACACCTTC	CASSMGQGDYGYTF	TRBD1	TRBV7-2	TRBJ1-2	many
TGTGCCAGCAGTTTGTGGGTGTGGGAGCAGTACTTC	CASSLWVWEQYF	.	TRBV12-3/TRBV12-4	TRBJ2-7	few
TGCGCCAGCAGTGAGTGGGAGAGCGGGGAGCTGTTTTTT	CASSEWESGELFF	.	TRBV10-1	TRBJ2-2	.
TGTGCCAGCAGTTTAGCTCTAACCGGGACAGACCAAAACATTCAGTACTTC	CASSLALTGTDQNIQYF	TRBD1	TRBV28	TRBJ2-4	.